Described below is a single T cell receptor beta chain sequence and its context. Its specificity is not known. This CDR3 has 20 amino acids. The V segment lost 5 bases and the J segment 1 base; nucleotides outside the gene matches: 20. Germline CDR1 and CDR2: LNHDA and SQIVND (reference sequence). Assay used: immunoSEQ multiplex PCR; TCRdb lists only in-frame clones, some missing. The table records about 63,000 clones, approximately 88% of them present only once. This specimen comes from a study of cytomegalovirus exposure and HLA in healthy donors. Study-wide results and limits: In the roughly 130 validation repertoires, a later analysis found that first-cohort TCR clusters tended to co-occur. There were some public TCRs occurring in many donors, but most TCR sequences were rare. Cytomegalovirus association was listed for 164 TCR beta chains.

Sequenced: PBMCs. This rearrangement joins TRBV19 to TRBJ2-7; 10 bases are a match to TRBD2. This sequence originates from a woman aged 18-30 years in good health and CMV-seronegative. Here the CDR3 DNA reads TGTGCCAGTAGTCATAGACCGGGACTAGCGACCAGTAAACGGTCCTACGAGCAGTACTTC. Translating gives CASSHRPGLATSKRSYEQYF.